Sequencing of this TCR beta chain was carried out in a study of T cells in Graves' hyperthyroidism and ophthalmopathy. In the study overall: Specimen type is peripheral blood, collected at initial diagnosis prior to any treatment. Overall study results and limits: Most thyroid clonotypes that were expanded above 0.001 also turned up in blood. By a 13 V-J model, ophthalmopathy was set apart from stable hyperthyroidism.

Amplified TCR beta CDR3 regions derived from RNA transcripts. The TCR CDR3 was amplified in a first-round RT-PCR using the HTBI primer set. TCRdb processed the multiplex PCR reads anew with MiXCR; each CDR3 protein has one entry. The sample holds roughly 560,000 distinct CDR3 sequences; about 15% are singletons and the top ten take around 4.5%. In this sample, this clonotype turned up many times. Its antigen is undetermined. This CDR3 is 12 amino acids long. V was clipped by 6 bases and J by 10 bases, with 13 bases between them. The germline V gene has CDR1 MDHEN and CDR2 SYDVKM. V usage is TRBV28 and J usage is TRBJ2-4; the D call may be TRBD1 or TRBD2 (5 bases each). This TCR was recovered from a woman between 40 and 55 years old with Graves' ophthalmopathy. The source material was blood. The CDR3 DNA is TGTGCCAGCAGCCAGCTGGGGGAAATTCAGTACTTC. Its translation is CASSQLGEIQYF. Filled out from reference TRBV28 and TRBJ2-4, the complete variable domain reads DVKVTQSSRYLVKRTGEKVFLECVQDMDHENMFWYRQDPGLGLRLIYFSYDVKMKEKGDIPEGYSVSREKKERFSLILESASTNQTSMYLCASSQLGEIQYFGAGTRLSVL.